This is a list of T cell receptor beta chains from one sample in a study of human T cells and chemical hapten exposure. Using its own MiXCR run on the RACE reads, TCRdb lists one record per CDR3 protein. The table records about 70,000 distinct CDR3 sequences, about 9.1% of them present only once. The sequences come from whole blood, collected in connection with sensitization to the hapten diphenylcyclopropenone (DPC). These receptors were collected from a woman between 40 and 55 years old with alopecia areata. Some clones in this sample may be carry-over from other donors' samples. The CDR3 runs from the conserved cysteine through the conserved F or W. A D gene is named only where the DNA matches it firmly. A row's size may be missing; if present it is once, few, many or a size class.

D gene,J gene,CDR3 length,V gene,clone size,CDR3 protein,CDR3 DNA
-,TRBJ1-2,11,TRBV28,few,CASSLSRGYTF,TGTGCCAGCAGTTTATCCCGGGGCTACACCTTC
-,TRBJ1-3,15,TRBV5-1,many,CASSTTGYSGNTIYF,TGCGCCAGCAGCACCACTGGTTACTCTGGAAACACCATATATTTT
-,TRBJ1-3,9,TRBV28,many,CASSFHIYF,TGTGCCAGCAGTTTCCACATATATTTT
-,TRBJ2-5,11,TRBV6-6,many,CASNQQETQYF,TGTGCCAGCAACCAACAAGAGACCCAGTACTTC
-,TRBJ1-1,15,TRBV5-1,many,CASSLGGGFDTEAFF,TGCGCCAGCAGCTTGGGGGGCGGGTTCGACACTGAAGCTTTCTTT
-,TRBJ2-1,11,TRBV29-1,-,CSVRGTYEQFF,TGCAGCGTTAGGGGGACATATGAGCAGTTCTTC
TRBD1,TRBJ2-2,17,TRBV5-1,many,CASSLEGQGINTGELFF,TGCGCCAGCAGCTTGGAAGGACAGGGGATAAACACCGGGGAGCTGTTTTTT
-,TRBJ2-7,13,TRBV20-1,-,CSASLGGANEQYF,TGCAGTGCTAGCCTGGGGGGGGCTAACGAGCAGTACTTC
TRBD1,TRBJ1-2,12,TRBV20-1,few,CSAITGGYGYTF,TGCAGTGCTATAACAGGGGGCTATGGCTACACCTTC
-,TRBJ2-5,14,TRBV29-1,many,CSVVPGSQQETQYF,TGCAGCGTTGTTCCCGGTAGTCAGCAAGAGACCCAGTACTTC
-,TRBJ2-5,14,TRBV4-1,many,CASTTFQGEETQYF,TGCGCCAGCACCACCTTTCAAGGGGAAGAGACCCAGTACTTC
TRBD2,TRBJ2-3,15,TRBV7-9,many,CASSSTGGLTDTQYF,TGTGCCAGCAGCTCGACGGGGGGACTCACAGATACGCAGTATTTT
-,TRBJ1-2,15,TRBV6-5,many,CASSYTPQGNYGYTF,TGTGCCAGCAGTTACACCCCGCAGGGCAACTATGGCTACACCTTC
TRBD2,TRBJ2-5,15,TRBV18,few,CASSPPSGIQETQYF,TGTGCCAGCTCACCTCCTAGCGGCATTCAAGAGACCCAGTACTTC
TRBD1,TRBJ1-6,14,TRBV6-6,many,CASSPTGGKSPLHF,TGTGCCAGCAGCCCGACAGGGGGCAAATCACCCCTCCACTTT
-,TRBJ1-2,15,TRBV7-2,many,CASSLEFSTFYGYTF,TGTGCCAGCAGTTTAGAGTTCTCAACCTTCTATGGCTACACCTTC
TRBD1,TRBJ1-5,13,TRBV10-3,few,CANRQGDNQPQHF,TGTGCCAACCGACAGGGGGACAATCAGCCCCAGCATTTT
TRBD1,TRBJ2-1,15,TRBV7-9,many,CASSSRDRAYNEQFF,TGTGCCAGCAGCTCCCGGGACAGGGCCTACAATGAGCAGTTCTTC
-,TRBJ2-3,14,TRBV12-3/TRBV12-4,-,CASSFEGGTDTQYF,TGTGCCAGCAGTTTTGAGGGGGGCACAGATACGCAGTATTTT
-,TRBJ2-5,12,TRBV5-1,many,CASSIDQETQYF,TGCGCCAGCAGTATCGATCAAGAGACCCAGTACTTC
TRBD1,TRBJ1-2,14,TRBV20-1,few,CSAISKTGMGGYTF,TGCAGTGCCATTTCCAAGACAGGGATGGGTGGCTACACCTTC
-,TRBJ2-1,16,TRBV2,-,CARASPAVRSYNEQFF,TGTGCCAGGGCGAGCCCGGCGGTAAGGTCCTACAATGAGCAGTTCTTC
TRBD2,TRBJ2-1,11,TRBV12-3/TRBV12-4,many,CASTLGAGEFF,TGTGCCAGCACCCTCGGAGCGGGGGAGTTCTTC
TRBD2,TRBJ2-7,14,TRBV20-1,-,CSASKRGGLYEQYF,TGCAGTGCTAGTAAGCGGGGGGGCTTATACGAGCAGTACTTC
-,TRBJ1-5,14,TRBV11-2,many,CASSLSGIYQPQHF,TGTGCCAGCAGCTTGTCGGGGATTTATCAGCCCCAGCATTTT
TRBD2,TRBJ2-1,15,TRBV6-6,many,CASSSPGLAGDGQFF,TGTGCCAGCAGTTCGCCCGGACTAGCGGGGGATGGGCAGTTCTTC
TRBD1,TRBJ1-1,12,TRBV7-2,few,CASSRTGLEAFF,TGTGCCAGCAGCCGGACAGGCCTTGAAGCTTTCTTT
-,TRBJ1-6,13,TRBV7-6,-,CASSLAPPLALHF,TGTGCCAGCAGCTTAGCCCCCCCTTTAGCCCTCCACTTT
TRBD1,TRBJ2-7,14,TRBV7-3,few,CASSFGQGTYEQYF,TGTGCCAGCAGCTTCGGACAGGGGACCTACGAGCAGTACTTC
TRBD2,TRBJ2-2,19,TRBV7-9,-,CASSLAGTGTSGNTGELFF,TGTGCCAGCAGCTTAGCGGGGACCGGGACTAGCGGGAACACCGGGGAGCTGTTTTTT
-,TRBJ2-1,13,TRBV11-2,-,CASSSIATGRQFF,TGTGCCAGCAGCTCAATCGCAACAGGCAGACAGTTCTTC
TRBD2,TRBJ2-7,15,TRBV7-9,many,CASSGGRGASYEQYF,TGTGCCAGCAGCGGCGGGCGGGGGGCCAGCTACGAGCAGTACTTC
TRBD1,TRBJ1-2,14,TRBV7-2,few,CASSSPGGTAGYTF,TGTGCCAGCAGCTCCCCTGGGGGGACAGCCGGCTACACCTTC
TRBD2,TRBJ2-5,16,TRBV11-2,many,CASSLGLAGDKETQYF,TGTGCCAGCAGCTTAGGACTAGCGGGGGATAAAGAGACCCAGTACTTC
-,TRBJ2-7,14,TRBV11-2,few,CASSTRTENYEQYF,TGTGCCAGCAGCACCAGGACGGAGAACTACGAGCAGTACTTC
-,TRBJ1-1,14,TRBV5-1,few,CASSLHGENTEAFF,TGCGCCAGCAGCTTGCACGGGGAGAACACTGAAGCTTTCTTT
-,TRBJ2-1,16,TRBV3-1,-,CASSLLKGGPQGEQFF,TGTGCCAGCAGCCTCCTAAAGGGGGGGCCGCAAGGTGAGCAGTTCTTC
-,TRBJ1-1,16,TRBV6-1,many,CASSEWGAGMNTEAFF,TGTGCCAGCAGTGAATGGGGCGCGGGGATGAACACTGAAGCTTTCTTT
-,TRBJ2-3,13,TRBV7-9,many,CASSFQGGDTQYF,TGTGCCAGCAGCTTTCAGGGGGGAGATACGCAGTATTTT
-,TRBJ2-4,16,TRBV7-9,many,CASSSLTNPRKNIQYF,TGTGCCAGCAGCTCCCTGACAAATCCTCGGAAAAACATTCAGTACTTC
-,TRBJ1-1,12,TRBV11-2,few,CASSSGEVEAFF,TGTGCCAGCAGCTCGGGAGAAGTTGAAGCTTTCTTT
TRBD1,TRBJ1-4,17,TRBV7-2,-,CASSLARQGPTNEKLFF,TGTGCCAGCAGCTTAGCTAGACAGGGGCCAACTAATGAAAAACTGTTTTTT
-,TRBJ1-1,15,TRBV6-1,-,CASSVQGGLNTEAFF,TGTGCCAGCAGTGTTCAAGGGGGGTTGAACACTGAAGCTTTCTTT
-,TRBJ1-6,14,TRBV5-5,many,CASSASHLNSPLHF,TGTGCCAGCAGCGCGTCCCATCTTAATTCACCCCTCCACTTT
TRBD1,TRBJ1-2,13,TRBV20-1,many,CSVTPTGGYGYTF,TGCAGTGTCACCCCGACAGGGGGCTATGGCTACACCTTC
-,TRBJ1-5,14,TRBV7-2,few,CASSLAHGGQPQHF,TGTGCCAGCAGCTTAGCGCATGGGGGGCAGCCCCAGCATTTT
-,TRBJ2-7,12,TRBV4-2,-,CASSQDTREQYF,TGTGCCAGCAGCCAAGATACAAGGGAGCAGTACTTC
-,TRBJ1-1,11,TRBV12-3/TRBV12-4,many,CASSWAVYAFF,TGTGCCAGCAGTTGGGCGGTTTATGCTTTCTTT
-,TRBJ2-1,15,TRBV4-3,-,CASSQDRSTYNEQFF,TGCGCCAGCAGCCAAGATCGGAGTACCTACAATGAGCAGTTCTTC
-,TRBJ2-3,17,TRBV6-1,many,CASTPGPGRGATDTQYF,TGTGCCAGCACCCCTGGGCCAGGACGGGGGGCCACAGATACGCAGTATTTT
TRBD1,TRBJ1-1,12,TRBV20-1,-,CSARDRGSEAFF,TGCAGTGCTAGGGACAGGGGCTCTGAAGCTTTCTTT
-,TRBJ1-1,15,TRBV20-1,few,CSARPPLSGGTEAFF,TGCAGTGCTAGGCCCCCGTTAAGTGGAGGGACTGAAGCTTTCTTT
TRBD1,TRBJ2-2,14,TRBV10-3,few,CAISEGQGPGELFF,TGTGCCATCAGTGAAGGACAGGGACCCGGGGAGCTGTTTTTT